This is a list of T cell receptor beta chains from one sample in a study of regulatory T cells in long-lasting Graves disease. TCRdb passed the multiplex PCR reads through MiXCR, listing each CDR3 protein once. Here the sample spans roughly 320,000 distinct CDR3 sequences, around 17% being singletons. A further study also used this sample, focusing on T cells in Graves' hyperthyroidism and ophthalmopathy.

Sequences were derived from peripheral blood mononuclear cells (PBMCs), sampled at new diagnosis, from a patient treated with antithyroid drugs. These TCRs come from a man aged 40-49 years with Graves disease. CDR3s leave out the opening cysteine and the closing phenylalanine or tryptophan. The order of the fields is V gene, J gene, D gene, CDR3 protein. D genes are given only for firm matches.

v_call: TRBV7-2
j_call: TRBJ2-2
d_call: TRBD2
cdr3_aa: ASSLNQGGGLAGELF

v_call: TRBV2
j_call: TRBJ2-2
d_call: .
cdr3_aa: ASSVGENTGELF

v_call: TRBV4-3
j_call: TRBJ1-5
d_call: .
cdr3_aa: ASSQDREVRRTQH

v_call: TRBV5-1
j_call: TRBJ2-3
d_call: TRBD1
cdr3_aa: ASSAGQGEGDTQY

v_call: TRBV12-5
j_call: TRBJ2-1
d_call: .
cdr3_aa: ASGAGDGDNEQF

v_call: TRBV20-1
j_call: TRBJ2-7
d_call: .
cdr3_aa: SARVMQGTYEQY

v_call: TRBV6-2/TRBV6-3
j_call: TRBJ2-6
d_call: TRBD1
cdr3_aa: ASRRHRGESITGANVLT

v_call: TRBV2
j_call: TRBJ2-1
d_call: .
cdr3_aa: ASQLNNEQF

v_call: TRBV5-5
j_call: TRBJ2-3
d_call: TRBD2
cdr3_aa: ASSLRASGKDTQY

v_call: TRBV19
j_call: TRBJ1-1
d_call: .
cdr3_aa: ASSISENTEAF

v_call: TRBV6-1
j_call: TRBJ2-7
d_call: .
cdr3_aa: ASWGRRPYEQY

v_call: TRBV2
j_call: TRBJ1-1
d_call: .
cdr3_aa: ASRVQGGSGTEAF

v_call: TRBV18
j_call: TRBJ2-3
d_call: .
cdr3_aa: ASSPLARSTDTQY

v_call: TRBV4-1
j_call: TRBJ2-1
d_call: TRBD2
cdr3_aa: ASSQSPLAGGAYEQF

v_call: TRBV18
j_call: TRBJ2-3
d_call: TRBD1
cdr3_aa: ASSPGQVPTDTQY

v_call: TRBV28
j_call: TRBJ2-7
d_call: TRBD1
cdr3_aa: ASSSADRSSYEQY

v_call: TRBV6-1
j_call: TRBJ1-2
d_call: TRBD1
cdr3_aa: ASTRDRVYGYT

v_call: TRBV20-1
j_call: TRBJ2-2
d_call: .
cdr3_aa: SARPGTWTGELF

v_call: TRBV5-5
j_call: TRBJ1-3
d_call: .
cdr3_aa: ASSPHAGNTIY

v_call: TRBV5-1
j_call: TRBJ2-7
d_call: .
cdr3_aa: ASSSTGTSYLPYEQY

v_call: TRBV29-1
j_call: TRBJ2-7
d_call: .
cdr3_aa: SVDSPSSYEQY

v_call: TRBV4-1
j_call: TRBJ2-5
d_call: .
cdr3_aa: ASSQAPPETQY

v_call: TRBV6-1
j_call: TRBJ2-7
d_call: TRBD1
cdr3_aa: ASRPLLTGSYEQY

v_call: TRBV6-5
j_call: TRBJ1-1
d_call: TRBD1
cdr3_aa: ASSYSDRAFRNTEAF

v_call: TRBV19
j_call: TRBJ2-7
d_call: .
cdr3_aa: ASSRNGAYEQY

v_call: TRBV2
j_call: TRBJ1-4
d_call: .
cdr3_aa: ASRLDATNEKLF

v_call: TRBV11-2
j_call: TRBJ2-7
d_call: .
cdr3_aa: ASSRGFAYEQY

v_call: TRBV4-2
j_call: TRBJ2-7
d_call: TRBD2
cdr3_aa: ASSQDRGRAGGTYEQY

v_call: TRBV18
j_call: TRBJ2-2
d_call: .
cdr3_aa: ASSPLVRGTGELF

v_call: TRBV20-1
j_call: TRBJ2-5
d_call: .
cdr3_aa: SALGGRETQY

v_call: TRBV9
j_call: TRBJ2-5
d_call: TRBD2
cdr3_aa: ASSAGLAGGQQETQY

v_call: TRBV7-2
j_call: TRBJ2-7
d_call: .
cdr3_aa: ASSSGRSTYEQY

v_call: TRBV10-3
j_call: TRBJ1-2
d_call: .
cdr3_aa: AISVSGTEGYYGYT

v_call: TRBV20-1
j_call: TRBJ1-1
d_call: TRBD1
cdr3_aa: SGHGTAYTEAF

v_call: TRBV28
j_call: TRBJ2-5
d_call: .
cdr3_aa: ASSLPRGRTN